Presented here are 27 T cell receptor beta chains from one specimen sequenced in a study of blood T cells in healthy people across ages. Through a sample-barcoded 5' primer and a J-beta primer mix, a second PCR was run for about 6 to 12 cycles. In TCRdb, the 5' RACE reads were re-called with MiXCR into one record per CDR3 protein. The data contain about 640,000 distinct CDR3 sequences, under 65% of them singletons. The sequencing input was blood. These receptors were obtained from a man aged 60 to 75 in good health.

This chain uses TRBV20-1 with TRBJ2-1, with D maybe TRBD1 (6 bases). V shed 1 base and J shed 2 bases, with 15 bases lying between them. Germline-derived CDR1 and CDR2 are DFQATT and SNEGSKA (reference sequence). The CDR3 consists of 16 residues. For the CDR3, the DNA is TGCAGTGCTAGAGGGGGGCCGGGACGAGCCTACAATGAGCAGTTCTTC. This translates into CSARGGPGRAYNEQFF.

The rearrangement uses TRBV7-9 and TRBJ1-1; D gene unclear. With 5 bases removed from V and 4 bases from J, the gap between germline ends came to 14 bases. This CDR3 spans 14 amino acids. Germline CDR1 SEHNR, CDR2 FQNEAQ (reference sequence). The chain's CDR3 is CASSTTRRSTEAFF. The CDR3, as DNA: TGTGCCAGCAGCACCACACGTCGGAGCACTGAAGCTTTCTTT.

This clonotype showed up just once. This sequence joins TRBV29-1 and TRBJ2-3; D perhaps matches TRBD1 (6 bases). Looked up from germline, CDR1 is SQVTM and CDR2 is ANQGSEA. Trimming removed 4 bases at V and 2 bases at J, with 19 bases between. The CDR3 has 16 amino acids. This chain's CDR3 is CSVVPPPGHSTDTQYF. The CDR3 DNA follows: TGCAGCGTTGTGCCCCCCCCGGGACACTCCACAGATACGCAGTATTTT.

The gene calls are TRBV12-3 or TRBV12-4 and TRBJ2-5; possible D gene TRBD1, 5 bases. This CDR3 spans 15 amino acids. V lost 2 bases, J lost 4 bases, and 14 bases lay in between. The chain's CDR3 is CASSLSGAWRETQYF. DNA of the CDR3: TGTGCCAGCAGTTTAAGTGGGGCTTGGCGAGAGACCCAGTACTTC.

V and J are TRBV11-2 and TRBJ1-5; D remains unclear. The germline V gene has CDR1 SGHAT and CDR2 FQNNGV. This CDR3 spans 14 amino acids. Trimming cost V 2 bases and J 7 bases, with 12 bases left between them. CDR3 nucleotides: TGTGCCAGCAGCTTATCCTCAGGAGGGCAGCCCCAGCATTTT. It specifies CASSLSSGGQPQHF.

This clonotype turned up a few times. V gene TRBV9 combines with J gene TRBJ2-1; no definite D call. Germline V gene lookup returns CDR1 SGDLS and CDR2 YYNGEE. Trimming shortened V by 4 bases and J by 0 bases, and 11 bases separated the two germline ends. The CDR3 has 15 residues. The CDR3 loop is CASSPRPDSYNEQFF. As DNA, the CDR3 is TGTGCCAGCAGCCCCCGACCCGACTCCTACAATGAGCAGTTCTTC.

The chain is built from TRBV7-9 and TRBJ2-1; D remains unclear. Trimming stripped 2 bases from V and 8 bases from J, with 10 bases between. This CDR3 has 13 amino acids. Germline values: CDR1 SEHNR, CDR2 FQNEAQ (reference sequence). DNA for the CDR3: TGTGCCAGCAGCTTATTTTCGGTTGATGAGCAGTTCTTC. This codes for CASSLFSVDEQFF.

The chain couples TRBV5-5 to TRBJ2-3; possible D gene TRBD2, 6 bases. Germline lookup yields CDR1 SGHKS and CDR2 YYEKEE (reference sequence). V gave up 0 bases and J gave up 0 bases, with 11 bases separating them. This CDR3 region has 16 residues. The CDR3 protein is CASSLAGTFSTDTQYF. For the CDR3, the DNA is TGTGCCAGCAGCTTGGCGGGGACTTTCAGCACAGATACGCAGTATTTT.

The chain carries TRBV7-2 and TRBJ2-6; the D is unclear. Looked up from germline, CDR1 is SGHTA and CDR2 is FQGNSA. The CDR3 length is 15 residues. Deletions cut 5 bases from V and 0 bases from J, with 8 bases between. The CDR3 reads CASSPSHSGANVLTF. CDR3 nucleotides: TGTGCCAGCAGCCCTTCTCACTCTGGGGCCAACGTCCTGACTTTC.

This clonotype was observed a handful of times. The V gene is TRBV29-1, the J gene TRBJ2-1; 7 bases are shared with TRBD1. This CDR3 region has 12 residues. Germline CDR1 reads SQVTM; CDR2 reads ANQGSEA. With 2 bases clipped from V and 7 bases from J, the junction kept 2 bases outside the gene matches. The CDR3 DNA sequence: TGCAGCGTTGAAAGACAGGGAAATGAGCAGTTCTTC. It is translated as CSVERQGNEQFF.

The table lists this clonotype with a few counts. The chain joins TRBV7-6 to TRBJ2-5, with 11 bases matching TRBD2. V gave up 1 base and J gave up 5 bases; unmatched junction bases: 6. CDR3 length: 16 residues. Germline CDR1 reads SGHVS; CDR2 reads FNYEAQ. The CDR3: CASSLVLAGGLETQYF. The DNA for the CDR3 is TGTGCCAGCAGCTTAGTTCTAGCGGGGGGCCTGGAGACCCAGTACTTC.

The chain is built from TRBV7-2 and TRBJ1-4, with a tentative D call TRBD1 (6 bases). The CDR3 length is 16 residues. V was pared by 1 base and J by 4 bases, with 13 bases between. Germline V gives CDR1 SGHTA, CDR2 FQGNSA. CDR3 nucleotide sequence: TGTGCCAGCAGCTTAGGATGGGGGGCTGTTAATGAAAAACTGTTTTTT. This codes for CASSLGWGAVNEKLFF.

The rearrangement joins TRBV3-1 to TRBJ1-4; D call uncertain. Germline V gene data show CDR1 as LGHDT and CDR2 as YNNKEL (reference sequence). The V end was cut by 4 bases, the J end by 3 bases, with 15 bases between. The CDR3 sequence is 16 residues long. The CDR3 loop reads CASSRHAEMANEKLFF. Here the CDR3 DNA reads TGTGCCAGCAGCCGCCACGCGGAAATGGCTAATGAAAAACTGTTTTTT.

This rearrangement joins TRBV29-1 to TRBJ2-5; TRBD1 matches at 7 bases. This CDR3 is built from 11 residues. CDR1 and CDR2 from the germline V gene are SQVTM and ANQGSEA. The ends lost 5 bases at V and 5 bases at J; junction bases unmatched: 2. The CDR3 DNA is TGCAGCGTTTACAGGGGTGAGACCCAGTACTTC. Translated, it gives CSVYRGETQYF.

The chain carries TRBV27 and TRBJ2-1; 7 bases fit TRBD1. The J segment lost 6 bases and the V segment lost 5 bases, leaving 22 bases of the junction unmatched. CDR1 is MNHEY and CDR2 is SMNVEV in the germline V gene (reference sequence). This CDR3 contains 19 residues. The CDR3, as DNA: TGTGCCAGCAGTCTCTACCTGCCCCTACAGGGGTCCTCCCTCAATGAGCAGTTCTTC. The encoded protein is CASSLYLPLQGSSLNEQFF.

The chain carries TRBV2 and TRBJ1-1, with TRBD1 identical over 9 bases. The CDR3 length is 15 residues. The V gene's germline CDR1 is SNHLY and CDR2 FYNNEI. The trim removed 6 bases at V and 1 base at J, leaving 6 bases unmatched. In DNA, the CDR3 is TGTGCCAGCAGGCCCTTACAGGGGGCGAACACTGAAGCTTTCTTT. Protein: CASRPLQGANTEAFF.

The chain couples TRBV7-9 to TRBJ2-5; the match to TRBD2 covers 7 bases. The CDR3 runs to 17 residues. Germline CDR1 SEHNR, CDR2 FQNEAQ (reference sequence). V trimming: 2 bases; J trimming: 5 bases; junction bases outside the gene matches: 14. The CDR3 nucleotides read TGTGCCAGCAGCTTATGGGTCGGGGGGTTCATGGAGGAGACCCAGTACTTC. Translating it yields CASSLWVGGFMEETQYF.

The chain is built from TRBV5-1 and TRBJ2-4; TRBD1 aligns across 10 bases. The CDR3 totals 17 residues. Per the germline V gene, CDR1 is SGHRS and CDR2 is YFSETQ. J was trimmed by 2 bases and V by 0 bases; bases with no gene match: 5. The CDR3 loop is CASSLGWDRGTKNIQYF. The DNA for the CDR3 is TGCGCCAGCAGCTTGGGCTGGGACAGGGGTACCAAAAACATTCAGTACTTC.

The V call is TRBV7-9, the J call TRBJ1-1; D is unresolved. V was cut by 3 bases and J by 0 bases, with 8 bases left in between. Germline V gene lookup returns CDR1 SEHNR and CDR2 FQNEAQ (reference sequence). The CDR3 sequence is 14 residues long. CDR3 DNA: TGTGCCAGCAGCTTCGGACTCATGAACACTGAAGCTTTCTTT. Its translation is CASSFGLMNTEAFF.

The genes are TRBV4-1 and TRBJ2-3; no reliable D call. The CDR3 runs to 16 residues. V was cut by 1 base and J by 0 bases, with 11 bases left in between. The germline gives CDR1 MGHRA, CDR2 YSYEKL. Here the CDR3 reads CASSQAQTLSTDTQYF. The CDR3 bases are TGCGCCAGCAGCCAAGCTCAGACACTTAGCACAGATACGCAGTATTTT.

The genes are TRBV7-2 and TRBJ2-3; no reliable D call. The CDR3 is 15 amino acids. Germline V CDR1 and CDR2: SGHTA, FQGNSA. The V gene lost 5 bases and the J gene lost 1 base, with 13 bases spanning the gap. For the CDR3, the DNA is TGTGCCAGCAGCCCCAAGGTTGTCGGCACAGATACGCAGTATTTT. This sequence encodes CASSPKVVGTDTQYF.

The CDR3 loop reads CSAYSGALYQETQYF. In DNA, the CDR3 is TGCAGTGCGTATTCGGGGGCTCTGTACCAAGAGACCCAGTACTTC. The V call is TRBV20-1, the J call TRBJ2-5, with D perhaps assigned TRBD1 or TRBD2 (6 bases each). CDR1 is DFQATT, CDR2 SNEGSKA, per germline (reference sequence). There are 15 residues in the CDR3. Trimming shortened V by 6 bases and J by 0 bases, and 17 bases separated the two germline ends.

This clonotype showed up just once. The V call is TRBV3-1, the J call TRBJ2-3; D may be TRBD1 (5 bases). V was trimmed by 2 bases and J by 4 bases, leaving 13 bases between them. The germline V gene encodes CDR1 LGHDT and CDR2 YNNKEL (reference sequence). The CDR3 totals 15 residues. The chain's CDR3 is CASSQSGREADTQYF. CDR3 bases: TGTGCCAGCAGCCAATCCGGCAGGGAAGCAGATACGCAGTATTTT.

V is TRBV20-1 and J is TRBJ2-7; D gene ambiguous. The CDR3 is made up of 15 amino acids. V was clipped by 3 bases and J by 1 base, with 16 bases between them. Germline V gene data show CDR1 as DFQATT and CDR2 as SNEGSKA (reference sequence). Here the CDR3 DNA reads TGCAGTGCTAGGGACCTTAATTTTGGATCCTACGAGCAGTACTTC. Protein product: CSARDLNFGSYEQYF.

The chain couples TRBV24-1 to TRBJ2-6; D call uncertain. With 6 bases removed from V and 0 bases from J, the gap between germline ends came to 8 bases. The V gene's germline CDR1 is KGHDR and CDR2 SFDVKD. The length of the CDR3 is 15 residues. The CDR3 coding sequence is TGTGCCACCAGTCCCGGGCACTCTGGGGCCAACGTCCTGACTTTC. Its protein is CATSPGHSGANVLTF.

V and J are TRBV3-1 and TRBJ2-1; 7 nucleotides agree with TRBD2. J was trimmed by 8 bases and V by 0 bases; bases with no gene match: 10. The CDR3 covers 16 residues. Germline-derived CDR1 and CDR2 are LGHDT and YNNKEL (reference sequence). The CDR3 DNA reads TGTGCCAGCAGCCAAGAACTAGCGCTAATTAGAGATGAGCAGTTCTTC. Translated, it gives CASSQELALIRDEQFF.

The V gene is TRBV25-1, the J gene TRBJ2-7; 7 bases match TRBD1. The trim removed 7 bases at V and 7 bases at J, leaving 16 bases unmatched. Germline V CDR1 and CDR2: MGHDK, SYGVNS. The CDR3 has 15 residues. The CDR3 here is CASNGAGTVYNEQYF. Written as DNA, the CDR3 is TGTGCCAGCAATGGGGCCGGGACAGTATACAATGAGCAGTACTTC.